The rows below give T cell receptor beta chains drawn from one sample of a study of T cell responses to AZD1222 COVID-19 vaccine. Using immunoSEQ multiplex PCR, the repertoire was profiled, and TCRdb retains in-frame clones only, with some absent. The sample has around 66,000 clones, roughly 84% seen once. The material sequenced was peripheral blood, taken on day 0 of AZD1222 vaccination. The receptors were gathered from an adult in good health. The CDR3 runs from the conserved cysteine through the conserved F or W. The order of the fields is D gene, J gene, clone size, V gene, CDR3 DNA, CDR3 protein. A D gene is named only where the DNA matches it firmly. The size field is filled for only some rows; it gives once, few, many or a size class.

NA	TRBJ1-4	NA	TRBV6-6	TGTGCCAGCAGCCCCAAGACAGGTCTAAAAAATGAAAAACTGTTTTTT	CASSPKTGLKNEKLFF
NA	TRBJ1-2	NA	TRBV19	TGTGCCAGTAGTATGGTGGGTGGCTACACCTTC	CASSMVGGYTF
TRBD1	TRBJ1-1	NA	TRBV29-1	TGCAGCGTGGACAGGGGAGACACTGAAGCTTTCTTT	CSVDRGDTEAFF
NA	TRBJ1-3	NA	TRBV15	TGTGCCACCAGCAGGGGGGTCGGGGGCATCTCTGGAAACACCATATATTTT	CATSRGVGGISGNTIYF
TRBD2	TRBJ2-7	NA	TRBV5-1	TGCGCCAGCAGCGCCACTAGCGGGGGGTCTGGCGAGCAGTACTTC	CASSATSGGSGEQYF
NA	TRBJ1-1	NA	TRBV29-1	TGCAGCGTTGCTGTGACACAGGCTGAAGCTTTCTTT	CSVAVTQAEAFF
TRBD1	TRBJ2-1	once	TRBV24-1	TGTGCCACCAGTGATTTCCAGGGGGCAACGGCAAGGCCCTACAATGAGCAGTTCTTC	CATSDFQGATARPYNEQFF
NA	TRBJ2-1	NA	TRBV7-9	TGTGCCAGCAGGGAGAGCTCCTACAATGAGCAGTTCTTC	CASRESSYNEQFF
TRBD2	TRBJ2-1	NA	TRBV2	TGTGCCAGCAGCCAAAGCGGGAGGGCCAGGAGTGAGCAGTTCTTC	CASSQSGRARSEQFF
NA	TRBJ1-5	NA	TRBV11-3	TGTGCCAGCAGCTTCCCCCAGCAGCAGTATAGCAATCAGCCCCAGCATTTT	CASSFPQQQYSNQPQHF
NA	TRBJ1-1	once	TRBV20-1	TGCAGTGCTAGTTTACTTCCGGGGGAAGCTTTCTTT	CSASLLPGEAFF
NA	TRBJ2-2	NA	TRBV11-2	TGTGCCAGCAGCTTAGATAGACTAGCCGGGGAGCTGTTTTTT	CASSLDRLAGELFF
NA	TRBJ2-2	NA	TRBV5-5	TGTGCCAGCAGCTCGCCAGGGAACACCGGGGAGCTGTTTTTT	CASSSPGNTGELFF
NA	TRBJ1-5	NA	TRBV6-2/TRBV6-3	TGTGCCAGCAGCCTATATCCCGCAGGGTATCCCGCGAGGTCTAGCAATCAGCCCCAGCATTTT	CASSLYPAGYPARSSNQPQHF
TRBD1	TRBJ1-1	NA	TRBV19	TGTGCCAGTAGTATCGGACAGGGAGTAACTGAAGCTTTCTTT	CASSIGQGVTEAFF
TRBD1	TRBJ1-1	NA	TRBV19	TGTGCCAGTGGGGACAGGTTGAACACTGAAGCTTTCTTT	CASGDRLNTEAFF
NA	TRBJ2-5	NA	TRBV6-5	TGTGCCAGCGGGGCAGGGGATACCCAAGAGACCCAGTACTTC	CASGAGDTQETQYF
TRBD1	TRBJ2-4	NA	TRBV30	TGTGCCTGGAGTCGTCAGGGGGCCTGGGGAAACATTCAGTACTTC	CAWSRQGAWGNIQYF
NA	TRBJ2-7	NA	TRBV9	TGTGCCAGCAGCGTAGCAGAGGGAGGAGCCTACGAGCAGTACTTC	CASSVAEGGAYEQYF
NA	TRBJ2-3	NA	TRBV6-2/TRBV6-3	TGTGCCAGCAGTTCCGGCCCGGTCCCAGATACGCAGTATTTT	CASSSGPVPDTQYF
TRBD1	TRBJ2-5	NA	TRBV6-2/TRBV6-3	TGTGCCAGCAGTTCGCCCGGGACAGCAGGGTGGGAGACCCAGTACTTC	CASSSPGTAGWETQYF
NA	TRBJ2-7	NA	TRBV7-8	TGTGCCAGCAGCCCAAACAGGGCCTACGAGCAGTACTTC	CASSPNRAYEQYF
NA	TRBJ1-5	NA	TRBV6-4	TGTGCCTTGGCTTTGTCGGATCAGCCCCAGCATTTT	CALALSDQPQHF
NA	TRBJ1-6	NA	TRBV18	TGTGCCAGCTCACAGGAGAATTCACCCCTCCACTTT	CASSQENSPLHF
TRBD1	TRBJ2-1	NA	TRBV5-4	TGTGCCAGCATCTCCGGACAGGGAAAAGGCAATGAGCAGTTCTTC	CASISGQGKGNEQFF
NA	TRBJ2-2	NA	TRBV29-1	TGCAGCGCCTTCGGGGCGAACACCGGGGAGCTGTTTTTT	CSAFGANTGELFF
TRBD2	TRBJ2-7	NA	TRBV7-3	TGTGCCAGCAGCTCGGGACTAGCGGGAGTGTTGAGGAGCTCCTACGAGCAGTACTTC	CASSSGLAGVLRSSYEQYF
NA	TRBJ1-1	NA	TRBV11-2	TGTGCCAGCAGCGCACAGGGGAACACTGAAGCTTTCTTT	CASSAQGNTEAFF
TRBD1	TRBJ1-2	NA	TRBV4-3	TGCGCCAGCAGCCAAGATTCGGGCAGGGGGCCCTCTAGCTACTATGGCTACACCTTC	CASSQDSGRGPSSYYGYTF
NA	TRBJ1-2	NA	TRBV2	TGTGCCAGCAGTGAAAGAGGAGATTCCTTGAACTATGGCTACACCTTC	CASSERGDSLNYGYTF
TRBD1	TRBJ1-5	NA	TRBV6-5	TGTGCCAGCAGTTACAGGCAGGGGGGGCAGCCCCAGCATTTT	CASSYRQGGQPQHF
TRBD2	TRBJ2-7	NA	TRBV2	TGTGCCAGTGGGCCTAGCGGGAGACCGTACGAGCAGTACTTC	CASGPSGRPYEQYF
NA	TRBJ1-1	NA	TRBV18	TGTGCCAGCTCACCACCTGGCACAGGCGAAGCTTTCTTT	CASSPPGTGEAFF
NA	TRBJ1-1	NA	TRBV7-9	TGTGCCAGCAGCTTAGAGGGACTACCGACCGTACTGGCTTTCTTT	CASSLEGLPTVLAFF
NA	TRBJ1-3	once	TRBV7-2	TGTGCCAGCAGCCTGGCCCGAAACACCATATATTTT	CASSLARNTIYF
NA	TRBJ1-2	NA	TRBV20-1	TGCAGTGCTAGTGATGGACCCAACTATGGCTACACCTTC	CSASDGPNYGYTF
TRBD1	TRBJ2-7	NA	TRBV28	TGTGCCAGCAGTTTGGGACAGGACGAGGCCCTCGAGCAGTACTTC	CASSLGQDEALEQYF
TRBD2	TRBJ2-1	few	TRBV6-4	TGTGCCAGCAGCGAGGGACTAGCGGGAACGGCCTACAATGAGCAGTTCTTC	CASSEGLAGTAYNEQFF
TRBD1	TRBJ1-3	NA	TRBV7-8	TGTGCCAGCAGCTCGTTTAACAGGGGATCTGGAAACACCATATATTTT	CASSSFNRGSGNTIYF
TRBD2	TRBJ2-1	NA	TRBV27	TGTGCCAGCAGGACTAGCGGGAGTGGGATTAGCTCCTACAATGAGCAGTTCTTC	CASRTSGSGISSYNEQFF